Listed below are T cell receptor beta chains from one sample, sequenced in a study of cytomegalovirus exposure and HLA in healthy donors. Data came from immunoSEQ multiplex PCR; TCRdb stores just in-frame clones and leaves some out. Of about 100,000 clones in the sample, around 85% were seen once. What was sequenced was PBMCs. Receptors were obtained from a man aged 25-45 years in good health and CMV-seronegative. The CDR3 runs from the conserved cysteine through the conserved F or W. The D gene is left open where the match is weak. Only some rows state a clone size, as once, few, many or a class for expanded clones.

>14|TRBJ2-7|NA|TRBV5-1|TRBD2
TGCGCCAGTCGGACCGGGGGGAGCTCCTACGAGCAGTACTTC
CASRTGGSSYEQYF
>12|TRBJ1-4|NA|TRBV14|NA
TGCCGAGGGGCGGGGCCATGTGAAAAACTGTTTTTT
CRGAGPCEKLFF
>12|TRBJ1-1|NA|TRBV11-2|NA
TGTGCCAGCAGGAGGGCCGCCGCTGAAGCTTTCTTT
CASRRAAAEAFF
>13|TRBJ2-7|many|TRBV2|NA
TGTGCCAGCAGTCTACAGATATCCTACGAGCAGTACTTC
CASSLQISYEQYF
>13|TRBJ2-7|NA|TRBV15|TRBD2
TGTGCCACCAGCAGAGATTTCGGGAGGGAGCAGTACTTC
CATSRDFGREQYF
>15|TRBJ2-7|once|TRBV11-2|TRBD1
TGTGCCAGCAGCCCCCCGGGACAGGGGGCAAGGGAGCAGTACTTC
CASSPPGQGAREQYF
>13|TRBJ2-2|NA|TRBV9|NA
TGTGCCAGCAGCGGCCCGGGGATCGGGGAGCTGTTTTTT
CASSGPGIGELFF
>13|TRBJ2-2|NA|TRBV30|NA
TGTGCCTGGAGTGAAAGGAGGACCGGGGAGCTGTTTTTT
CAWSERRTGELFF
>14|TRBJ1-5|NA|TRBV18|TRBD1
TGTGCCAGCTCACCAGACAGGGCCGGTCAGCCCCAGCATTTT
CASSPDRAGQPQHF
>17|TRBJ2-5|NA|TRBV11-2|TRBD1
TGTGCCAGCAGCCTCCCGGACAGGGGTTATCGTGGAGAGACCCAGTACTTC
CASSLPDRGYRGETQYF
>17|TRBJ1-5|NA|TRBV7-2|NA
TGTGCCAGCAGCTCAGTAGGAGGAGGGGCGACCAATCAGCCCCAGCATTTT
CASSSVGGGATNQPQHF
>15|TRBJ1-2|NA|TRBV4-1|NA
TGCGCCAGCAGCCAGGGGGGGCTGGGGTGGGACGGCTACACCTTC
CASSQGGLGWDGYTF
>14|TRBJ2-5|NA|TRBV30|NA
TGTGCCTGGGTGAGGGCGGGGTCAAAAGAGACCCAGTACTTC
CAWVRAGSKETQYF
>13|TRBJ2-7|NA|TRBV2|NA
TGTGCCAGCAGTTCCGGGACATCGAGCGAGCAGTACTTC
CASSSGTSSEQYF
>14|TRBJ2-7|NA|TRBV25-1|TRBD1
TGTGCCAGCAGTGCCGGGACAGGTTTCTACGAGCAGTACTTC
CASSAGTGFYEQYF
>14|TRBJ1-4|NA|TRBV6-5|TRBD1
TGTGCCAGCAGCCGGGACAGGGGTTATGAAAAACTGTTTTTT
CASSRDRGYEKLFF
>16|TRBJ1-1|NA|TRBV4-2|TRBD1
TGTGCCAGCAGCCGCAACCCGGGACAGACGAACACTGAAGCTTTCTTT
CASSRNPGQTNTEAFF
>15|TRBJ2-1|NA|TRBV27|NA
TGTGCCAGCAGTTTATCGCGGCCCAGAATCAATGAGCAGTTCTTC
CASSLSRPRINEQFF
>15|TRBJ1-5|NA|TRBV30|NA
TGTGCCTGGAGTGAGGGACATGCAAGCAATCAGCCCCAGCATTTT
CAWSEGHASNQPQHF
>13|TRBJ2-7|once|TRBV7-9|TRBD2
TGTGCCAGCAGCTTAGCGGGGGGGTACGAGCAGTACTTC
CASSLAGGYEQYF
>14|TRBJ2-7|NA|TRBV10-2|TRBD2
TGCGCCAGCAGTGTAGGGACTAGCTCTTACGAGCAGTACTTC
CASSVGTSSYEQYF
>12|TRBJ1-1|few|TRBV28|NA
TGTGCCAGCAGTTTACGAGGGTCTGAAGCTTTCTTT
CASSLRGSEAFF
>14|TRBJ1-4|NA|TRBV5-1|NA
TGCGCCAGCAGCTTCGGGGATATTGGTGAAAAACTGTTTTTT
CASSFGDIGEKLFF
>17|TRBJ1-2|NA|TRBV30|TRBD1
TGTGCCTGGAGTGTGGGGACAGGCTACCCCAGAGCTATCGTCTACACCTTC
CAWSVGTGYPRAIVYTF
>13|TRBJ2-2|NA|TRBV7-6|NA
TGTGCCGGAGGGACCGCTAACGCCGGGGAGCTGTTTTTT
CAGGTANAGELFF
>14|TRBJ1-1|NA|TRBV5-1|NA
TGCGCCAGCAGCCCACGCCGGCGGGACACTGAAGCTTTCTTT
CASSPRRRDTEAFF
>14|TRBJ1-1|few|TRBV5-6|NA
TGTGCCAGCACTCGTGACAGAAAGAACACTGAAGCTTTCTTT
CASTRDRKNTEAFF
>14|TRBJ2-7|once|TRBV28|NA
TGTGCCAGCATCACGGGGAGCTACTCCTACGAGCAGTACTTC
CASITGSYSYEQYF
>14|TRBJ1-4|NA|TRBV6-5|TRBD1
TGTGCCAGCAGTCTGACAGGGATAAATGAAAAACTGTTTTTT
CASSLTGINEKLFF
>13|TRBJ1-1|many|TRBV19|NA
TGTGCCAGTAGTATTGGAGTGGGCACTGAAGCTTTCTTT
CASSIGVGTEAFF
>13|TRBJ2-7|NA|TRBV6-5|TRBD1
TGTGCCAGCAGCCTCGACAGGGTCCACGAGCAGTACTTC
CASSLDRVHEQYF
>14|TRBJ2-7|few|TRBV6-5|NA
TGTGCCAGCAGTTACAGGGCGGGCCTCTACGAGCAGTACTTC
CASSYRAGLYEQYF
>14|TRBJ2-7|NA|TRBV28|NA
TGTGCCAGCAGTTTCCCCGGGAGCTCCTACGAGCAGTACTTC
CASSFPGSSYEQYF
>15|TRBJ2-7|NA|TRBV6-5|NA
TGTGCCAGCAGTTACTCTCGGGGGGCGCCCTACGAGCAGTACTTC
CASSYSRGAPYEQYF
>12|TRBJ1-3|NA|TRBV28|NA
TGTGCCAGCAGTCTAGCGGAAAACACCATATATTTT
CASSLAENTIYF
>20|TRBJ2-1|NA|TRBV28|TRBD2
TGTGCCAGCACGACCTCCCGGGGCGGGAGGCCCTCTAAGGTGGGTGGTGAGCAGTTCTTC
CASTTSRGGRPSKVGGEQFF
>13|TRBJ2-5|NA|TRBV6-6|NA
TGTGCCAGCAGTTACAGGGAGACGGAGACCCAGTACTTC
CASSYRETETQYF
>17|TRBJ2-3|NA|TRBV18|TRBD2
TGTGCCAGCCCAAGGTCCCCAGCGGGAGGGCCGGCAGATACGCAGTATTTT
CASPRSPAGGPADTQYF
>11|TRBJ1-1|NA|TRBV30|NA
TGTGCCTGGAACTCTTACACTGAAGCTTTCTTT
CAWNSYTEAFF
>16|TRBJ1-5|once|TRBV18|NA
TGTGCCAGCTCACCCCTTAGGACAAAAGGGGATCAGCCCCAGCATTTT
CASSPLRTKGDQPQHF
>14|TRBJ2-1|few|TRBV4-1|NA
TGCGCCAGCAGCCAAGGGACACCCTGGAATGAGCAGTTCTTC
CASSQGTPWNEQFF
>12|TRBJ1-3|NA|TRBV7-8|NA
TGTGCCAGCAGCCCCGCTGGAAACACCATATATTTT
CASSPAGNTIYF
>17|TRBJ2-4|NA|TRBV4-2|TRBD1
TGTGCCAGCAGCCAAGATACCCCGACAGGGGGCGAGAACATTCAGTACTTC
CASSQDTPTGGENIQYF
>15|TRBJ1-5|NA|TRBV6-1|NA
TGTGCCAGCAGTGAAGGGGACACTCGCAATCAGCCCCAGCATTTT
CASSEGDTRNQPQHF
>13|TRBJ1-1|few|TRBV9|NA
TGTGCCAGCAGCCCCAGGGCCCGCACTGAAGCTTTCTTT
CASSPRARTEAFF
>16|TRBJ1-1|NA|TRBV5-1|NA
TGCGCCAGCAGCCTGGACGGTCGGGAGGGGAACACTGAAGCTTTCTTT
CASSLDGREGNTEAFF
>12|TRBJ1-2|NA|TRBV5-1|NA
TGCGCCAGCAGCTTGGATGGGCCGGGCTACACCTTC
CASSLDGPGYTF
>13|TRBJ1-5|NA|TRBV29-1|NA
TGCAGCGTCGCAGAACAGGCTGGTCAGCCCCAGCATTTT
CSVAEQAGQPQHF
>15|TRBJ2-1|NA|TRBV7-6|NA
TGTGCCAGCAGCTTAGTTGGGACTTCCTACAATGAGCAGTTCTTC
CASSLVGTSYNEQFF
>14|TRBJ2-1|once|TRBV29-1|TRBD2
TGCAGCGTTCCCGGGACTAGCGCGTACAATGAGCAGTTCTTC
CSVPGTSAYNEQFF
>16|TRBJ2-5|NA|TRBV7-9|TRBD2
TGTGCCAGCAGCTTAGGACTAGCCGGGAGGGTAGAGACCCAGTACTTC
CASSLGLAGRVETQYF